Listed below are T cell receptor beta chains from one sample, sequenced in a study of blood T cell repertoires in COVID-19. Sequencing was performed with immunoSEQ multiplex PCR; in TCRdb, only in-frame clones are kept and a portion is missing. The data show about 91,000 clones, 85% to 90% seen once. Sequencing used peripheral blood. The origin of the receptors is a woman between 65 and 79 years old with acute or convalescent COVID-19. Both conserved end residues are part of each CDR3. Clone size appears in some rows only: once, few, many, or a class for an expanded clone.

v_gene,abundance,CDR3aa
TRBV29-1,NA,CSTLGTNTQETQYF
TRBV7-9,few,CASRRRQALGDTQYF
TRBV6-5,NA,CASSPRGFGTYEQYF
TRBV19,NA,CASKVSGTGMGNEQFF
TRBV3-1/TRBV3-2,NA,CASSQAYGYTF
TRBV19,NA,CASSRTGIYEQYF
TRBV5-5,NA,CASSLVVGDSNQPQHF
TRBV7-2,few,CASSLSSGRAKGTDTQYF
TRBV14,NA,CASSQGGGQGALGGYTF
TRBV5-1,NA,CASSAPHGTSSYEQYF
TRBV5-1,NA,CASSWGTSGRASLTQYF
TRBV2,NA,CASSEGYWGSTGTSGRWAYNEQFF
TRBV15,NA,CATSRARQGRNNEQFF
TRBV28,NA,CASSLFGHAGETQYF
TRBV9,few,CASSARDSTSPLHF
TRBV2,NA,CASSNRGGQGPQPQHF
TRBV21-1,NA,CASSTRDGSRTDTQYF
TRBV5-4,NA,CASSPPGTLNTDTQYF
TRBV20-1,NA,CSASLGEYTDTQYF
TRBV18,NA,CASSPQGRGMSGNTIYF
TRBV6-5,NA,CASGRGQGDSETQYF
TRBV4-2,NA,CASSQGASGVWEQFF
TRBV7-9,NA,CASSHQRTGLLSGELFF
TRBV6-5,NA,CASSSTGGGRQETQYF
TRBV30,NA,CAWSVSGRAGNTIYF
TRBV4-2,once,CASSPGPASGGGYTF
TRBV2,NA,CASRSGQSNYGYTF